This is a list of T cell receptor beta chains from one sample in a study of cytomegalovirus exposure and HLA in healthy donors. TCRdb's copy holds only in-frame clones and misses some; the assay was immunoSEQ multiplex PCR. The sample includes about 73,000 clones, 85% to 95% seen only once; the top ten take less than 4%. Sample: PBMCs. The source of these receptors is a man aged 18 to 29 in good health and CMV-seronegative. Both conserved end residues are part of each CDR3. The D gene is left open where the match is weak. Expanded clones are given a class, and other clones once, few, many or no size at all.

abundance | d_gene | j_gene | v_gene | CDR3nt | CDR3aa
NA | NA | TRBJ1-1 | TRBV5-4 | TGTGCCAGCAGCTTATCAGGCAGGATCGACGCTTTCTTT | CASSLSGRIDAFF
NA | NA | TRBJ1-1 | TRBV7-9 | TGTGCCAGCAGTCGACAGAACACTGAAGCTTTCTTT | CASSRQNTEAFF
NA | NA | TRBJ2-7 | TRBV5-6 | TGTGCCAGCAGCTTGAGTGGGAGCTCCTACGAGCAGTACTTC | CASSLSGSSYEQYF
NA | NA | TRBJ2-2 | TRBV18 | TGTGCCAGCTCACCGACAGGCGGCACCGGGGAGCTGTTTTTT | CASSPTGGTGELFF
NA | NA | TRBJ1-1 | TRBV9 | TGTGCCAGCAGCCCCTTTCAGGGGTTGAACACTGAAGCTTTCTTT | CASSPFQGLNTEAFF
NA | NA | TRBJ1-1 | TRBV6-5 | TGTGCCAGCAGTCAGCTACAGCTAATGAACACTGAAGCTTTCTTT | CASSQLQLMNTEAFF
NA | NA | TRBJ2-3 | TRBV21-1 | TGTGCCAGCAGCATTACGGGGGGTACGCAGTATTTT | CASSITGGTQYF
NA | NA | TRBJ1-6 | TRBV27 | TGTGCCAGCAGTTTCAGGGGTTCACCCCTCCACTTT | CASSFRGSPLHF
NA | TRBD1 | TRBJ1-5 | TRBV27 | TGTGCCAGCAGTTCGGACAGGGCAGGACAGCCCCAGCATTTT | CASSSDRAGQPQHF
NA | TRBD2 | TRBJ2-7 | TRBV19 | TGTGCCAGTAGCCTGACCGGGACTAGCGGGGGGAACTACGAGCAGTACTTC | CASSLTGTSGGNYEQYF
NA | NA | TRBJ1-1 | TRBV6-1 | TGTGCCAGCAGTGATTACGGGAGAGAAGCTTTCTTT | CASSDYGREAFF
few | NA | TRBJ1-5 | TRBV30 | TGTGCCTGGAGCCCGCTGTCGGGGGGGAGCAATCAGCCCCAGCATTTT | CAWSPLSGGSNQPQHF
NA | NA | TRBJ1-3 | TRBV19 | TGTGCCAGTAGTGACCATGGGCGTGGAAACACCATATATTTT | CASSDHGRGNTIYF
NA | NA | TRBJ2-5 | TRBV7-2 | TGTGCCAGCAGCTTAGGTGTTAGTTTGGAGACCCAGTACTTC | CASSLGVSLETQYF
NA | NA | TRBJ2-7 | TRBV2 | TGTGCCAGCAGTGAAGGGGGCAGGACGAACTCCTACGAGCAGTACTTC | CASSEGGRTNSYEQYF
once | NA | TRBJ1-5 | TRBV27 | TGTGCCAGCAGTATCCCTACGTCAAATCAGCCCCAGCATTTT | CASSIPTSNQPQHF
NA | NA | TRBJ1-1 | TRBV19 | TGTGCCAGTAGTATCCGGAGGATAAACACTGAAGCTTTCTTT | CASSIRRINTEAFF
NA | TRBD2 | TRBJ2-3 | TRBV25-1 | TGTGCCAGCAGTGAAGGGAGGGCAGATACGCAGTATTTT | CASSEGRADTQYF
NA | TRBD2 | TRBJ2-5 | TRBV7-2 | TGTGCCAGCAGCTTCGGGGGGGGCGCTGGTGAAGAGACCCAGTACTTC | CASSFGGGAGEETQYF
NA | NA | TRBJ2-2 | TRBV6-5 | TGTGCCAGCAGCCCCGTAATCGGTGGGGAGCTGTTTTTT | CASSPVIGGELFF
NA | NA | TRBJ1-1 | TRBV18 | TGTGCCAGCTCACCACAGACAGAGATGAACACTGAAGCTTTCTTT | CASSPQTEMNTEAFF
NA | TRBD1 | TRBJ2-5 | TRBV29-1 | TGCAGCGTAAATAAACAGGGGGCAGGGGAGACCCAGTACTTC | CSVNKQGAGETQYF
NA | TRBD1 | TRBJ2-3 | TRBV11-2 | TGTGCCAGCAGCTTGACAGGGGTTGCAGATACGCAGTATTTT | CASSLTGVADTQYF
NA | TRBD1 | TRBJ2-5 | TRBV30 | TGTGCCTGGAGAAGGACAGGGTCAGAGACCCAGTACTTC | CAWRRTGSETQYF
NA | TRBD1 | TRBJ1-1 | TRBV30 | TGTGCCTGGAGCACCCTGACAGGGGAGAAAGCTTTCTTT | CAWSTLTGEKAFF
NA | NA | TRBJ1-1 | TRBV2 | TGTGCCCGGCCCAGGGAATCGGAAACTGAAGCTTTCTTT | CARPRESETEAFF
NA | NA | TRBJ1-3 | TRBV7-6 | TGTGCCAGCAGCTTAGGAGGGTGGAGGGGAAACACCATATATTTT | CASSLGGWRGNTIYF
NA | TRBD1 | TRBJ1-1 | TRBV2 | TGTGCCAGCAGAGAGGGGGCGGCAGCTTTCTTT | CASREGAAAFF
once | NA | TRBJ2-1 | TRBV7-9 | TGTGCCAGCAGCCGCCTTGATGTTGAGGCGGGTGAGCAGTTCTTC | CASSRLDVEAGEQFF
NA | TRBD1 | TRBJ1-2 | TRBV5-4 | TGTGCCAGCAGCTTGGTAGACAGGGGGGGCTATGGCTACACCTTC | CASSLVDRGGYGYTF
NA | NA | TRBJ2-1 | TRBV7-2 | TGTGCCAGCAGCCATAAGGCTCGGGGGGCATACAATGAGCAGTTCTTC | CASSHKARGAYNEQFF
once | TRBD1 | TRBJ2-2 | TRBV19 | TGTGCCAGTAGTCGAGACAGGGTAGCCGGGGAGCTGTTTTTT | CASSRDRVAGELFF
NA | NA | TRBJ1-2 | TRBV7-2 | TGTGCCAGCAGCTCCCGGGGGAACTATGGCTACACCTTC | CASSSRGNYGYTF
NA | NA | TRBJ1-2 | TRBV10-3 | TGTGCCATGACAGGTGGTTATGGCTACACCTTC | CAMTGGYGYTF
NA | NA | TRBJ1-2 | TRBV19 | TGTGCCAGTAGTATATTGGGTATGACGGGAAGCTATGGCTACACCTTC | CASSILGMTGSYGYTF
once | TRBD1 | TRBJ1-5 | TRBV7-8 | TGTGCCAGCAGCCCAAACGGACAGGGGCCCAATCAGCCCCAGCATTTT | CASSPNGQGPNQPQHF
once | NA | TRBJ1-1 | TRBV30 | TGTGCCTGGAGCGAGCCGGCGGGGAAAGCTTTCTTT | CAWSEPAGKAFF
once | TRBD1 | TRBJ1-5 | TRBV6-6 | TGTGCCAGCAGTACAGACAGGGGAAGTTCGGGCAGCCCCCAGCATTTT | CASSTDRGSSGSPQHF
NA | TRBD1 | TRBJ2-7 | TRBV5-1 | TGCGCCAGCAGCTTGTTGACAGGGGACCACGAGCAGTACTTC | CASSLLTGDHEQYF
NA | TRBD1 | TRBJ1-4 | TRBV19 | TGTGCCAGTAGCCCGGGGGGGACAGCCGATGAAAAACTGTTTTTT | CASSPGGTADEKLFF
NA | NA | TRBJ2-7 | TRBV11-2 | TGTGCCAGCAGCTTAGAGCCGCCAGGGGCCTACGAGCAGTACTTC | CASSLEPPGAYEQYF
once | TRBD1 | TRBJ1-4 | TRBV7-9 | TGTGCCAGCAGCCCGGGACAGGGGGTGACTAATGAAAAACTGTTTTTT | CASSPGQGVTNEKLFF
NA | TRBD1 | TRBJ2-5 | TRBV15 | TGTGCCACCAGCAGTTACAGGGGACGAGTAGCAGAGACCCAGTACTTC | CATSSYRGRVAETQYF
few | TRBD1 | TRBJ2-4 | TRBV7-9 | TGTGCCAGCAGCCAACAAGGGGGCGTAGCCAAAAACATTCAGTACTTC | CASSQQGGVAKNIQYF
NA | NA | TRBJ1-1 | TRBV6-5 | TGTGCCAGCATACCAGGGCCGGGTACTGAAGCTTTCTTT | CASIPGPGTEAFF
NA | TRBD1 | TRBJ1-1 | TRBV14 | TGTGCCGGGCGATATGACAGGGTACACACTGAAGCTTTCTTT | CAGRYDRVHTEAFF
NA | TRBD2 | TRBJ2-7 | TRBV27 | TGTGCCACCGCCGGGGGGGGGCGGTACTACGAGCAGTACTTC | CATAGGGRYYEQYF
NA | TRBD1 | TRBJ1-5 | TRBV28 | TGTGCCAGCAGTTCAGACAGGGCCCAAACATATAGCAATCAGCCCCAGCATTTT | CASSSDRAQTYSNQPQHF
NA | TRBD1 | TRBJ2-7 | TRBV13 | TGTGCCAGCAGCCCCCGGACAGGTCGATCCTACGAGCAGTACTTC | CASSPRTGRSYEQYF